This T cell receptor beta chain was sequenced in a study of blood T cells in healthy people across ages. There were healthy Caucasian individuals from Russia, aged roughly 6 to 100, serving as donors. Per-sample PBMC isolation yielded at least 6.5 million cells. Samples each had at least 6 micrograms of total RNA extracted. This CDR3 comprises 15 residues. The V gene end was trimmed by 10 bases and the J gene end by 2 bases; junction bases not matched to a gene: 9. Germline assignment: CDR1 MNHNY and CDR2 SVGAGI (reference sequence). Together with a sample-barcoded 5' primer, a J-beta primer mix was included in a second PCR lasting about 6 to 11 cycles. TCRdb processed the 5' RACE reads anew with MiXCR; each CDR3 protein has one entry. The data show about 1.6 million distinct CDR3 sequences, about 35% seen once. This clonotype was seen a handful of times.

This chain links TRBV6-6 with TRBJ2-3; the match to TRBD1 covers 10 bases. Input material: blood. This TCR was sampled from a woman under 40 in good health. In nucleotides, the CDR3 is TGTGCCACCATAGACAGGGGGCTTCCCACAGATACGCAGTATTTT. Its translation: CATIDRGLPTDTQYF.